The T cell receptor (beta chain) under discussion was sequenced for a study of T cells in tumors after PD-1 blockade. Time point noted: second of two pre-therapy site-matched biopsies about 8 weeks apart. This clone was counted between two and nine times. Germline CDR1 and CDR2: SGHDN and FVKESK. Trimming stripped 0 bases from V and 9 bases from J, with 12 bases between. This CDR3 has 13 amino acids. Assay: immunoSEQ multiplex PCR; the TCRdb copy retains only in-frame clones and omits some. The table records 1,500 to 2,000 clones, 74% of them present only once. The source material was tumor tissue, sampled before anti-PD-1 treatment. This clonotype was obtained from a human donor with basal cell carcinoma. The J gene is TRBJ2-7, the V gene TRBV14; D is undetermined. CDR3 region: CASSQDTFAWQYF. CDR3 bases: TGTGCCAGCAGCCAAGATACTTTCGCTTGGCAGTACTTC.